A selection of T cell receptor beta chains follows, all from one sample in a study of CD8 T cells in Susac syndrome. TCRdb redid the calling of the immunoSEQ multiplex PCR reads with MiXCR, one entry per CDR3 protein. The sample includes around 180,000 distinct CDR3 sequences, under 97% of them seen just once. The material sequenced was CD4+ T cells from PBMCs. The receptors shown here come from a human donor with multiple sclerosis. The CDR3 runs from the conserved cysteine through the conserved F or W. Each record gives: D gene, V gene, J gene, clone size, CDR3 protein, CDR3 DNA. The D gene is left open where the match is weak. Clone size is shown for a subset of rows, as once, few, many or a class of expanded clone.

>-|TRBV20-1|TRBJ2-7|-
CSALGARGDEQYF
TGCAGTGCCTTGGGGGCGCGAGGGGATGAGCAGTACTTC
>-|TRBV19|TRBJ1-5|few
CASSFGGNQPQHF
TGTGCCAGTTCCTTCGGGGGTAATCAGCCCCAGCATTTT
>-|TRBV2|TRBJ2-7|-
CASRRLTTYEQYF
TGTGCCAGCAGGAGACTTACGACCTACGAGCAGTACTTC
>-|TRBV15|TRBJ1-2|-
CATSRDGGLGGYTF
TGTGCCACCAGCAGAGATGGCGGACTAGGTGGCTACACCTTC
>-|TRBV9|TRBJ2-1|-
CASSPTLRYGEQFF
TGTGCCAGCAGCCCTACTCTACGATACGGTGAGCAGTTCTTC
>-|TRBV29-1|TRBJ2-1|-
CSVESRGLSSYNEQFF
TGCAGCGTTGAAAGTAGGGGTTTAAGCTCCTACAATGAGCAGTTCTTC
>-|TRBV6-2/TRBV6-3|TRBJ2-7|-
CASSYPTGPLEQYF
TGTGCCAGCAGTTACCCGACCGGGCCTCTGGAGCAGTACTTC
>-|TRBV19|TRBJ1-2|-
CASTPTDGYGYTF
TGTGCCAGTACCCCGACGGACGGCTATGGCTACACCTTC
>-|TRBV9|TRBJ2-5|-
CASSSGSRVQETQYF
TGTGCCAGCAGCTCCGGGAGCAGGGTACAAGAGACCCAGTACTTC
>-|TRBV2|TRBJ2-7|-
CASGDNSYEQYF
TGTGCCAGCGGGGACAACTCCTACGAGCAGTACTTC
>-|TRBV25-1|TRBJ1-5|-
CASTPGASNQPQHF
TGTGCCAGCACCCCAGGGGCGAGCAATCAGCCCCAGCATTTT
>-|TRBV29-1|TRBJ2-1|-
CSVDSGTTPFQAYNEQFF
TGCAGCGTTGATTCCGGGACCACTCCATTTCAGGCTTACAATGAGCAGTTCTTC
>-|TRBV7-3|TRBJ2-1|-
CASSSSNGPGSYNEQFF
TGTGCCAGCAGCTCCTCCAACGGGCCAGGGAGCTACAATGAGCAGTTCTTC
>TRBD1|TRBV5-1|TRBJ1-6|-
CASSPDRPGNSPLHF
TGCGCCAGCAGCCCGGACAGGCCCGGTAATTCACCCCTCCACTTT
>-|TRBV12-3/TRBV12-4|TRBJ2-7|-
CASSPRGQSYEQYF
TGTGCCAGCAGTCCCCGGGGACAATCCTACGAGCAGTACTTC
>TRBD1|TRBV7-9|TRBJ1-2|-
CASSLAGGAGGYTF
TGTGCCAGCAGCTTGGCAGGGGGCGCAGGTGGCTACACCTTC
>-|TRBV6-1|TRBJ1-5|-
CASSEGGFNQPQHF
TGTGCCAGCAGTGAAGGGGGTTTCAATCAGCCCCAGCATTTT
>-|TRBV15|TRBJ2-1|-
CATGSHVVYNEQFF
TGTGCCACCGGGTCACACGTCGTCTACAATGAGCAGTTCTTC
>TRBD2|TRBV29-1|TRBJ2-3|-
CSVVGAGVTDTQYF
TGCAGCGTTGTCGGGGCGGGGGTTACAGATACGCAGTATTTT
>-|TRBV10-3|TRBJ2-5|-
CAISGQQETQYF
TGTGCCATCAGTGGACAGCAAGAGACCCAGTACTTC
>-|TRBV29-1|TRBJ1-1|-
CSVESGGTPMKAFF
TGCAGCGTTGAGTCGGGAGGCACCCCGATGAAAGCTTTCTTT
>-|TRBV11-1|TRBJ2-5|-
CASSSGAGWKTQYF
TGTGCCAGCAGCTCGGGGGCAGGTTGGAAGACCCAGTACTTC
>-|TRBV5-1|TRBJ1-2|once
CASSLDVGDRLSGYTF
TGCGCCAGCAGCTTGGATGTCGGGGACCGTTTATCTGGCTACACCTTC
>-|TRBV9|TRBJ2-1|-
CASSVGGGVNEQFF
TGTGCCAGCAGCGTAGGAGGAGGGGTGAATGAGCAGTTCTTC
>TRBD1|TRBV2|TRBJ1-6|-
CASSAPGQAYNSGPLHF
TGTGCCAGCAGTGCCCCGGGACAGGCGTATAATTCAGGACCCCTCCACTTT
>-|TRBV19|TRBJ1-5|-
CASSILDQPQHF
TGTGCCAGTAGTATATTGGATCAGCCCCAGCATTTT
>TRBD1|TRBV12-3/TRBV12-4|TRBJ2-7|-
CASSIPGTGVRRYF
TGTGCCAGCAGTATCCCCGGGACAGGGGTCAGACGGTACTTC
>-|TRBV5-1|TRBJ2-1|-
CASSPVLVEGEQFF
TGCGCCAGCAGCCCAGTACTAGTGGAGGGTGAGCAGTTCTTC
>-|TRBV2|TRBJ2-6|-
CASKRESGANVLTF
TGTGCCAGCAAGAGGGAGTCTGGGGCCAACGTCCTGACTTTC
>-|TRBV9|TRBJ1-5|-
CASNRDGQDNQPQHF
TGTGCCAGCAACCGGGACGGCCAAGACAATCAGCCCCAGCATTTT
>TRBD1|TRBV15|TRBJ2-1|-
CATSGDRTQFF
TGTGCCACCAGCGGGGACAGGACCCAGTTCTTC
>TRBD1|TRBV9|TRBJ2-3|-
CASSVGQASTDTQYF
TGTGCCAGCAGCGTTGGACAGGCCAGCACAGATACGCAGTATTTT
>-|TRBV6-2/TRBV6-3|TRBJ2-2|-
CASSTIRDGGTGELFF
TGTGCCAGCAGTACAATACGGGACGGAGGCACCGGGGAGCTGTTTTTT
>-|TRBV4-1|TRBJ2-1|-
CASSQGSYYNEQFF
TGCGCCAGCAGCCAAGGAAGTTACTACAATGAGCAGTTCTTC
>-|TRBV28|TRBJ1-5|-
CASSHGLMGDDQPQHF
TGTGCCAGCAGCCACGGGTTGATGGGGGATGATCAGCCCCAGCATTTT
>TRBD2|TRBV7-9|TRBJ2-1|-
CASSPARGLAGQYNEQFF
TGTGCCAGCAGCCCCGCAAGAGGGCTAGCGGGGCAGTACAATGAGCAGTTCTTC
>-|TRBV30|TRBJ2-3|-
CAWRLMDYTQYF
TGTGCCTGGAGGCTCATGGATTATACGCAGTATTTT
>-|TRBV29-1|TRBJ1-4|-
CSVAGSSAELFF
TGCAGCGTTGCAGGGTCTAGTGCGGAACTGTTTTTT
>-|TRBV7-8|TRBJ1-1|few
CASSLDPEGSAFF
TGTGCCAGCAGCTTAGATCCGGAGGGATCAGCTTTCTTT
>-|TRBV24-1|TRBJ1-3|-
CATSEPGAGNTIYF
TGTGCCACCAGTGAACCCGGAGCTGGAAACACCATATATTTT
>TRBD1|TRBV18|TRBJ1-4|-
CASSPLDRGVEKLFF
TGTGCCAGCTCACCACTCGACAGGGGAGTTGAAAAACTGTTTTTT
>-|TRBV3-1|TRBJ2-7|-
CASSRGINEQYF
TGTGCCAGCAGCCGAGGGATAAACGAGCAGTACTTC
>TRBD2|TRBV9|TRBJ2-1|once
CASSVAGTTYNEQFF
TGTGCCAGCAGCGTAGCCGGGACTACTTACAATGAGCAGTTCTTC
>-|TRBV14|TRBJ1-6|-
CASSQVSPWVDSPLHF
TGTGCCAGCAGCCAAGTTAGTCCTTGGGTGGATTCACCCCTCCACTTT
>-|TRBV20-1|TRBJ2-3|-
CSASFRDTQYF
TGCAGTGCTAGTTTCCGAGATACGCAGTATTTT
>-|TRBV20-1|TRBJ1-2|once
CSARVIGGNYGYTF
TGCAGTGCTAGAGTGATAGGGGGTAACTATGGCTACACCTTC
>TRBD1|TRBV12-3/TRBV12-4|TRBJ2-7|-
CASSFRGRGLASTYEQYF
TGTGCCAGCAGTTTTAGGGGCAGGGGGCTGGCTAGTACCTACGAGCAGTACTTC
>TRBD2|TRBV7-2|TRBJ2-7|-
CASSSRGVPSYEQYF
TGTGCCAGCAGCTCCCGGGGGGTCCCATCCTACGAGCAGTACTTC
>TRBD2|TRBV13|TRBJ2-7|-
CASSFSGGAWGEQYF
TGTGCCAGCAGCTTTAGCGGGGGGGCTTGGGGCGAGCAGTACTTC
>-|TRBV3-1|TRBJ2-4|-
CASSQDPKALNIQYF
TGTGCCAGCAGCCAAGATCCAAAGGCGTTAAACATTCAGTACTTC